This note documents a single T cell receptor beta chain sequence. The antigen remains unidentified. Compared with germline, one end of the junction differs, possibly owing to a read error. The sample belongs to a study of tumor-infiltrating lymphocytes in primary liver carcinoma. Study-wide background: Each sample had roughly 3.65 to 7.5 million productive TCRbeta reads regardless of tissue type. Study-level points and caveats: The top-250-clone fraction was significantly higher in tumors than in blood (p = 0.039).

Co-extracting RNA and DNA was done with 20-30 mg of unsorted bulk tissue as input. Every patient in the cohort had a primary liver carcinoma. That carcinoma was treated by surgical resection. cDNA specific to TCR beta was made from 500 to 650 ng of total RNA, with a constant-region primer employed for priming. Libraries covering TCR beta were generated through three nested multiplex PCR rounds (using a slightly modified ARM-PCR). TCRdb re-derived calls from the multiplex PCR reads in MiXCR, one entry per CDR3 protein. Found here are roughly 120,000 distinct CDR3 sequences, approximately 71% of them singletons; the top ten hold about 8%. The sequence derives from a woman aged 60 to 75 with primary liver carcinoma and hepatitis B virus infection. Sequenced sample: tumor-adjacent normal liver tissue.

The CDR3 loop reads CSVEGVGGESSCNEQFF. CDR3 DNA sequence: TGCAGCGTTGAAGGGGTCGGGGGGGAGAGCTCCTGCAATGAGCAGTTTTTC. This chain links TRBV29-1 with TRBJ2-1; the match to TRBD2 covers 8 bases. CDR3 length: 17 amino acids. Germline CDR1 is SQVTM and CDR2 is ANQGSEA.